The sequence of this T cell receptor (beta chain) was determined in a study of resident and recirculating memory T cells in vitiligo. Study overall: The samples were homogenized without cell sorting before genomic DNA extraction.

Note on this clone: The antigen remains unidentified.

Germline V lookup: CDR1 LGHNA, CDR2 YSLEER. The CDR3 extends over 15 amino acids. The V end was cut by 4 bases, the J end by 7 bases, with 14 bases between. The study's findings and limits: Sequences differed between biopsy sites and patients, suggesting private specificity.

Repertoires were generated with immunoSEQ multiplex PCR, while TCRdb's copy carries only in-frame clones and drops some. The repertoire holds tens of thousands of clones, with 91% as singletons. The TCR originated in a male donor with vitiligo. V is TRBV4-3 and J is TRBJ1-6; D is undetermined. Source material: blood. The CDR3 loop is CASSPQRTGNSPLHF. In DNA form, the CDR3 reads TGCGCCAGCAGCCCCCAAAGGACGGGGAATTCACCCCTCCACTTT.